This T cell receptor beta chain came from a study of blood T cell repertoires in COVID-19. Repertoires were generated with immunoSEQ multiplex PCR, while TCRdb's copy carries only in-frame clones and drops some. The repertoire holds 70,000 or so clones, with about 80% as singletons. The CDR3 is 14 amino acids. Deletions cut 2 bases from V and 7 bases from J, with 14 bases between. CDR1 MNHEY and CDR2 SMNVEV come from the germline V gene (reference sequence). Sequenced material: peripheral blood. The sequence derives from a human donor in a cohort sampled during active COVID-19. V usage is TRBV27 and J usage is TRBJ1-2, with a weak D call TRBD1 (5 bases). For the CDR3, the DNA is TGTGCCAGCAGTTTAGTTCGGGGGACGGGTGGCTACACCTTC. Its translation is CASSLVRGTGGYTF.